This entry concerns a single T cell receptor (beta chain). The data were taken from a study of beta chain features in type 1 diabetes. The V and J ends lost 5 bases and 7 bases, in that order; junction bases with no gene match: 9. CDR3 length: 15 residues. Germline-derived CDR1 and CDR2 are SEHNR and FQNEAQ (reference sequence). All of the isolated RNA was reverse transcribed, so expressed TCRB transcripts were sequenced. Measured with immunoSEQ multiplex PCR; TCRdb has only the in-frame clones, and not every one. Of about 140,000 clones in the sample, roughly 10% were seen once. This sequence was found in a woman aged 40 to 50 in good health. V and J are TRBV7-9 and TRBJ1-1, with 11 positions matching TRBD1. Sequencing used central memory CD4+ T cells from blood. Here the CDR3 reads CASSLRTGGRVEAFF. The CDR3 DNA follows: TGTGCCAGCAGCCTACGGACAGGGGGCCGGGTTGAAGCTTTCTTT.